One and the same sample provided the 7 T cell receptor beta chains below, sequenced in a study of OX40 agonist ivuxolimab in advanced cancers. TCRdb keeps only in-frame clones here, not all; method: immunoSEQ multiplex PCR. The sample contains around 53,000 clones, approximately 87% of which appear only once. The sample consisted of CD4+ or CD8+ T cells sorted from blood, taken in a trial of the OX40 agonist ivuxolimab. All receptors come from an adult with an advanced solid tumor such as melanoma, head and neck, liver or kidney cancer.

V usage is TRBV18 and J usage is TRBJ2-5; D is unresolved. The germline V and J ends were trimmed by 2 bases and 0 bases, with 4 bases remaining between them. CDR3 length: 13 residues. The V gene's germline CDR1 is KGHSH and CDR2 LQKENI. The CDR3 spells CASSPVNQETQYF. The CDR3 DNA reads TGTGCCAGCTCACCAGTTAACCAAGAGACCCAGTACTTC. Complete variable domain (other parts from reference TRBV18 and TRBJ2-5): NAGVMQNPRHLVRRRGQEARLRCSPMKGHSHVYWYRQLPEEGLKFMVYLQKENIIDESGMPKERFSAEFPKEGPSILRIQQVVRGDSAAYFCASSPVNQETQYFGPGTRLLVL.

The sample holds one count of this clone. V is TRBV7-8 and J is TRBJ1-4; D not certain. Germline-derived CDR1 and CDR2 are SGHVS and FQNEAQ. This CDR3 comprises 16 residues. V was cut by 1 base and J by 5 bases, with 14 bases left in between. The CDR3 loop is CASSLEVTGFNEKLFF. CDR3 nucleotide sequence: TGTGCCAGCAGCTTAGAGGTTACGGGATTCAATGAAAAACTGTTTTTT.

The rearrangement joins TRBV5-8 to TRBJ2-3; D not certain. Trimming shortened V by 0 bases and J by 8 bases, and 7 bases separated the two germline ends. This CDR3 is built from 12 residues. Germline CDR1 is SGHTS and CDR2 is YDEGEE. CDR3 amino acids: CASSLETLTQYF. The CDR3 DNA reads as TGTGCCAGCAGCTTGGAAACTCTTACGCAGTATTTT.

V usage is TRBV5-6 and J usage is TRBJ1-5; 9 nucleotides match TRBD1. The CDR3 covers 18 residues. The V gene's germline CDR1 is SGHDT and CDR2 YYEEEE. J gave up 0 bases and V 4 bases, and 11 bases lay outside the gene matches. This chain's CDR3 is CASSPGPGDRASNQPQHF. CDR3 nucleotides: TGTGCCAGCAGCCCCGGGCCGGGGGACAGGGCTAGCAATCAGCCCCAGCATTTT.

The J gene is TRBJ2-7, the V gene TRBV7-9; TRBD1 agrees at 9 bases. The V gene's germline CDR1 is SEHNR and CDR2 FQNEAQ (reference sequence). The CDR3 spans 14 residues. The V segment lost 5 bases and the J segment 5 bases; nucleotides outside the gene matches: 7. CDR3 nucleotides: TGTGCCAGCAGCCCTCGGACAGGGGAGGACGAGCAGTACTTC. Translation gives CASSPRTGEDEQYF.

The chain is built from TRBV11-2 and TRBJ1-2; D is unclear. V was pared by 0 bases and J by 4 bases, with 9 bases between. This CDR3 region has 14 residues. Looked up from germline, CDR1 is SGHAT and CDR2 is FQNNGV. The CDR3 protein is CASSLDLTAYGYTF. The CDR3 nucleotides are TGTGCCAGCAGCTTAGATCTAACGGCCTATGGCTACACCTTC.

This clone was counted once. In nucleotides, the CDR3 is TGTGCCAGCAGCCGACCGGGACTAGCGGGGTGGTTCGCGCAGTATTTT. Protein sequence: CASSRPGLAGWFAQYF. The J gene is TRBJ2-3, the V gene TRBV7-2; 13 positions match TRBD2. Germline V gene lookup returns CDR1 SGHTA and CDR2 FQGNSA. J was trimmed by 10 bases and V by 5 bases; bases with no gene match: 12. The CDR3 extends over 16 amino acids.